This T cell receptor beta chain emerged from a study of cytomegalovirus exposure and HLA in healthy donors. Whole-study findings and limits: Relative to equally common others, HLA-associated TCR beta chains showed greater clonal expansion in a later analysis. Most likely, a cluster of highly shared sequence variants arose as a sequencing artifact.

PCR amplification relied on 60 Vbeta primers (plus 13 Jbeta primers). Sequenced by immunoSEQ multiplex PCR; TCRdb stores in-frame clones only, minus some. The data contain some 93,000 clones, over 60% of them singletons. Comments on this clone: What it binds is not known.

This sequence was found in a boy between 10 and 17 years old in good health and CMV-seropositive. Sequenced: PBMCs.

The CDR3 spells CASTPSSGGSYEQYF. As DNA, the CDR3 is TGTGCCAGCACCCCCTCTAGCGGGGGGTCCTACGAGCAGTACTTC. The chain has TRBV7-2 and TRBJ2-7, with 11 bases lining up with TRBD2. Looked up from germline, CDR1 is SGHTA and CDR2 is FQGNSA. V shed 7 bases and J 1 base; nucleotides not matched to a gene: 6. This CDR3 region has 15 residues.